Listed below are T cell receptor beta chains from one sample, sequenced in a study of siplizumab effects on memory and regulatory T cells. TCRdb's table, derived via immunoSEQ multiplex PCR, lists solely in-frame clones and lacks some. The table lists over 70,000 clones, just under 90% of them singletons, with 15% in the top ten. Sequencing was done on a sample of CD4+ T cells sorted from blood. These receptor sequences come from a human donor in good health. CDR3s include the opening cysteine and the closing phenylalanine or tryptophan. The order of the fields is clone size, V gene, J gene, D gene, CDR3 protein, CDR3 DNA. A D gene is named only where the DNA matches it firmly. Size is omitted from some rows. Given values are once, few, many or a class for expanded clones.

>.|TRBV15|TRBJ2-3|TRBD1
CATSRGTGGGYTQYF
TGTGCCACCAGCAGAGGGACAGGGGGCGGCTATACGCAGTATTTT
>.|TRBV28|TRBJ2-1|TRBD2
CASSWAPLAGVSNEQFF
TGTGCCAGCAGTTGGGCCCCCCTAGCGGGAGTGAGCAATGAGCAGTTCTTC
>.|TRBV11-2|TRBJ1-4|.
CASSLGAGGGLFF
TGTGCCAGCAGCCTAGGGGCCGGGGGTGGACTGTTTTTT
>.|TRBV7-8|TRBJ2-3|TRBD2
CASSRGLAVTTDTQYF
TGTGCCAGCAGCCGCGGACTAGCGGTAACCACAGATACGCAGTATTTT
>.|TRBV9|TRBJ2-7|.
CASSVASGTPYEQYF
TGTGCCAGCAGCGTCGCGTCCGGGACACCCTACGAGCAGTACTTC
>.|TRBV30|TRBJ1-3|TRBD1
CAWFNRGSGNTIYF
TGTGCCTGGTTTAACAGGGGCTCTGGAAACACCATATATTTT
>.|TRBV5-1|TRBJ2-7|.
CASSLDTRSYEQYF
TGCGCCAGCAGCTTGGACACCCGCTCCTACGAGCAGTACTTC
>once|TRBV18|TRBJ1-5|.
CASSPRDGYNQPQHF
TGTGCCAGCTCACCACGGGACGGCTACAATCAGCCCCAGCATTTT
>.|TRBV7-3|TRBJ1-3|.
CASSPGPGSGNTIYF
TGTGCCAGCAGCCCCGGACCAGGCTCTGGAAACACCATATATTTT
>.|TRBV4-1|TRBJ2-7|.
CASSRRPESYEQYF
TGCGCCAGCAGCCGGCGGCCAGAGTCCTACGAGCAGTACTTC
>.|TRBV6-6|TRBJ2-1|TRBD2
CASSYSGLARNEQFF
TGTGCCAGCAGTTACTCCGGACTAGCTCGTAATGAGCAGTTCTTC
>.|TRBV14|TRBJ2-3|.
CASSPLWADTQYF
TGTGCCAGCAGCCCACTATGGGCAGATACGCAGTATTTT
>once|TRBV12-5|TRBJ2-7|TRBD1
CASGLVLGQGAYEQYF
TGTGCTAGTGGTTTGGTCCTTGGGCAGGGGGCCTACGAGCAGTACTTC
>.|TRBV2|TRBJ1-5|TRBD1
CASRLWTGTSNQPQHF
TGTGCCAGCAGACTCTGGACAGGGACCAGCAATCAGCCCCAGCATTTT
>.|TRBV7-2|TRBJ1-1|TRBD1
CASRSTGGTEAFF
TGTGCCAGCAGATCAACAGGGGGCACTGAAGCTTTCTTT
>.|TRBV2|TRBJ2-2|.
CASSEARGAGELFF
TGTGCCAGCAGTGAAGCTAGGGGGGCCGGGGAGCTGTTTTTT
>.|TRBV28|TRBJ2-1|TRBD2
CASSPGLAEEQFF
TGTGCCAGTTCACCGGGACTAGCGGAAGAGCAGTTCTTC
>.|TRBV6-5|TRBJ2-7|.
CASSEGAAQYF
TGTGCCAGCAGTGAAGGGGCAGCACAGTACTTC
>.|TRBV5-8|TRBJ1-5|TRBD1
CASRMTGVSNQPQHF
TGTGCCAGCAGGATGACAGGGGTGAGCAATCAGCCCCAGCATTTT
>.|TRBV7-8|TRBJ2-5|TRBD2
CASSSGTSGEETQYF
TGTGCCAGCAGCTCAGGGACTAGCGGCGAAGAGACCCAGTACTTC
>.|TRBV6-6|TRBJ1-2|TRBD1
CASSYSGQGGYYGYTF
TGTGCCAGCAGTTACTCCGGGCAGGGGGGGTACTATGGCTACACCTTC
>.|TRBV29-1|TRBJ2-7|.
CSVEVREYEQYF
TGCAGCGTTGAAGTTCGGGAGTACGAGCAGTACTTC
>once|TRBV30|TRBJ2-2|.
CAWRAGWNTGELFF
TGTGCCTGGAGGGCAGGGTGGAACACCGGGGAGCTGTTTTTT
>.|TRBV7-3|TRBJ1-2|.
CASGVGGHVGGYTF
TGTGCCAGCGGGGTAGGGGGACACGTTGGCGGCTACACCTTC
>.|TRBV4-3|TRBJ1-2|TRBD1
CASSPVPGQGAAVGYTF
TGCGCCAGCAGCCCCGTCCCGGGACAGGGGGCGGCCGTCGGCTACACCTTC
>.|TRBV6-1|TRBJ1-2|.
CASSEPYYGYTF
TGTGCCAGCAGTGAACCGTACTATGGCTACACCTTC
>.|TRBV10-3|TRBJ1-3|.
CAISPDSSGNTVYF
TGTGCCATCAGCCCGGACAGCTCTGGAAACACCGTATATTTT
>.|TRBV18|TRBJ2-5|TRBD2
CASSQTGTSNILETQYF
TGTGCCAGCTCACAGACCGGGACTAGCAATATCTTGGAGACCCAGTACTTC
>.|TRBV30|TRBJ2-7|.
CAWSGHGYEQYF
TGTGCCTGGAGTGGACACGGCTACGAGCAGTACTTC
>.|TRBV19|TRBJ2-3|TRBD1
CASNNGQGTQYF
TGTGCCAGTAATAACGGACAGGGGACGCAGTATTTT
>.|TRBV5-4|TRBJ1-1|TRBD1
CASTPGDRLNTEAFF
TGTGCCAGCACCCCCGGGGACAGACTGAACACTGAAGCTTTCTTT
>.|TRBV6-6|TRBJ1-1|TRBD1
CASRTGLLTEAFF
TGTGCCAGCAGGACAGGGCTACTCACTGAAGCTTTCTTT
>.|TRBV6-4|TRBJ1-2|.
CASGMAGYTF
TGTGCCAGCGGGATGGCGGGCTACACCTTC
>.|TRBV11-2|TRBJ1-3|.
CASSLAPGAGNTIYF
TGTGCCAGCAGCTTGGCCCCGGGGGCTGGAAACACCATATATTTT
>once|TRBV6-5|TRBJ2-5|.
CASSYREGETQYF
TGTGCCAGCAGTTACCGAGAGGGCGAGACCCAGTACTTC
>once|TRBV7-8|TRBJ2-7|TRBD2
CASSLRLAGTYEQYF
TGTGCCAGCAGCTTAAGACTAGCGGGTACCTACGAGCAGTACTTC